This T cell receptor (beta chain) is from a study of shared clonotypes between healthy human individuals. Looking at the study overall: In total, the donors were two women and a few men aged 18 to 49. Study-level findings and limits: Clonotypes not shared had lower generation probabilities than those common to all four donors.

A note on this clone: As yet, its antigen is unknown.

The repertoire was sequenced with immunoSEQ multiplex PCR; TCRdb's copy has only in-frame clones and lacks some. The sample has more than 2 million clones; roughly 95% are singletons. Sequencing input: naive CD4+ T cells sorted from blood. Subset of the sample: CD45RA+ positively selected. This clonotype originated in a man younger than 30 in good health.

CDR3 protein: CASSPAGQYMETQYF. DNA for the CDR3: TGTGCCAGCTCACCAGCGGGACAGTATATGGAGACCCAGTACTTC. The chain recombines TRBV18 with TRBJ2-5; D may be TRBD1 (7 bases). The ends were cut back, 2 bases at V and 5 bases at J, with 15 bases in the middle. CDR3 length equals 15 residues. CDR1 is KGHSH, CDR2 LQKENI, per germline.